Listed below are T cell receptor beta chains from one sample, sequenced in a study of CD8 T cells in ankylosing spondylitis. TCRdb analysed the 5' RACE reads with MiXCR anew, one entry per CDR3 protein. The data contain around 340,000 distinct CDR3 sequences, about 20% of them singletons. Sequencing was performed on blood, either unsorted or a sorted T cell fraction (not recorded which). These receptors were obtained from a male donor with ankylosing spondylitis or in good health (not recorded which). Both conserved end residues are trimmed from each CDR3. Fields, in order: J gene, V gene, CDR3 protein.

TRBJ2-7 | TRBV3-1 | ASRHRDSYEQY
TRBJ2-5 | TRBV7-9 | ASSEELAGIQETQY
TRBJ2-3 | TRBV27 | ASSLSIWVAGSTDTQY
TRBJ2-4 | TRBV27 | ASSLSSPGNIQY
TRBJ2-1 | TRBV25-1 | ASSEFQNEQF
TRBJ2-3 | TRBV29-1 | SVEDDLAGVGTDTQY
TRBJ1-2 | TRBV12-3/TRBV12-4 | ASSLLREGGYGYT
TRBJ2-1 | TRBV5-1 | ASSSPQGEEQF
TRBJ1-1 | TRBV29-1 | SVAPGTEAF
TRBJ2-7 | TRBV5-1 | ASSFTSGGAYEQY
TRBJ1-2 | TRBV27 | ASSFLGQGALPYGYT
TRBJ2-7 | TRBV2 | ASTVDEQY
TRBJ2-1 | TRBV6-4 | ASRGQGYSNEQF
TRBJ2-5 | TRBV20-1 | SARAPGQGLTQY
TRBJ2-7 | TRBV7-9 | ASSFPGNYEQY
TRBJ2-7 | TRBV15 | ATSRDPYEQY
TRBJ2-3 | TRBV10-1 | ASSESSGGSRHTDTQY
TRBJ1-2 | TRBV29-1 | SVPGGLGYT
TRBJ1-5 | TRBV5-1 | ASSLTGAGNQPQH
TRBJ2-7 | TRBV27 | ASSLSSFAGEQY
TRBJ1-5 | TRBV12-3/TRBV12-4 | ASSFLDSSNQPQH
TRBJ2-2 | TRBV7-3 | ASSLAWAGELF
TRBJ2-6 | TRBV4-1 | ASSQEGVWANVLT
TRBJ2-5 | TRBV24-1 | ATSDWGKETQY
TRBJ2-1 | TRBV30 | AWSEQLYNEQF
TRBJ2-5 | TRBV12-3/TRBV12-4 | ASSPLPKTQY
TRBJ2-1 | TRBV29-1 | SVTPGGLAVNEQF
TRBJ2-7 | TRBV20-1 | SASSGSSYEQY
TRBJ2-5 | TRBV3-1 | ASSQDSIASGVVETQY